This T cell receptor beta chain was captured in a study of blood T cell repertoires in COVID-19. Study-wide context: The origin of the acute and convalescent COVID-19 samples was the United States, Italy and Spain.

This clone was seen just once. Recruited during active infection, patients (from Seattle) were subsequently followed longitudinally. In the authors' methods: It was from reference gene primer amplification that nucleated cell counts were estimated. Profiled with immunoSEQ multiplex PCR; TCRdb holds only in-frame clones, not every one. D and trimming were read from the DNA, whereas the V and J calls and clone size are those reported in that table. Of about 300,000 clones in the sample, around nine tenths were seen once. The CDR3 runs to 12 residues. The V end lost 4 bases, the J end lost 7 bases, and 10 bases lay between the germline ends. The V gene's germline CDR1 is SNHLY and CDR2 FYNNEI.

Material for sequencing was peripheral blood. The chain recombines TRBV2 with TRBJ1-2, with D unclear. The TCR was taken from a woman in her thirties with COVID-19, enrolled during active disease. The CDR3 nucleotides are TGTGCCAGCAGTGGCCCACCAGTTGGCTACACCTTC. Translated, it gives CASSGPPVGYTF. The variable domain in full, with the rest retrieved from reference TRBV2 and TRBJ1-2, is EPEVTQTPSHQVTQMGQEVILRCVPISNHLYFYWYRQILGQKVEFLVSFYNNEISEKSEIFDDQFSVERPDGSNFTLKIRSTKLEDSAMYFCASSGPPVGYTFGSGTRLTVV.